This T cell receptor beta chain was identified during a study of beta chain features in type 1 diabetes. Overall study findings and caveats: It was possible that PCR favored shorter templates, equally so in patients and controls. Type 1 diabetes patients had VDJ junctions that carried fewer insertions and more deletions.

Via CD45RO/CCR7/CD25/CD127/CD95/CD27, cells of the CD4+ naive, central memory, regulatory and stem cell-like memory subsets were sorted. This clone was observed a few times. What it binds is unknown. CDR1 is SGHVS, CDR2 FQNEAQ, per germline. This CDR3 region has 13 residues. Between the trimmed V and J ends, which lost 1 base and 1 base, there was a span of 4 bases. TCRB transcripts that were expressed got sequenced, as all of the isolated RNA had been reverse transcribed. Sequenced naive, central memory and regulatory T cell samples produced an average of around 3.8 million reads. Using immunoSEQ multiplex PCR, the repertoire was profiled, and TCRdb retains in-frame clones only, with some absent. This table holds over 700,000 clones, about 17% found once.

Sequencing was carried out using naive CD4+ T cells from blood. This chain links TRBV7-8 with TRBJ2-5; D ambiguous. The source is a woman under 30 in good health. Here the CDR3 DNA reads TGTGCCAGCAGCTTAGACAGCCAAGAGACCCAGTACTTC. Protein sequence: CASSLDSQETQYF.